The 27 T cell receptor beta chains listed next were all sequenced from one sample in a study of T-cell reconstitution after alpha-beta-depleted transplantation in children. A library of TCRbeta sequences, prepared with unique molecular identifiers, was generated. MiXCR was run by TCRdb on the PCR reads, yielding one entry per CDR3 protein. The table records 250,000 or so distinct CDR3 sequences, 20% to 30% of them present only once. This specimen consisted of PBMCs, mostly from graft donor cells, obtained 360 days after TCRalphabeta/CD19-depleted stem cell transplant. The receptors derive from a female patient aged 2 to 10 who had a stem cell transplant for congenital amegakaryocytic thrombocytopenia, so the T cells may come from the graft donor.

This clonotype was observed at least ten times. The rearrangement links TRBV12-3 or TRBV12-4 to TRBJ2-7; 8 bases are shared with TRBD2. The CDR3 is made up of 14 amino acids. Unmatched junction bases numbered 3, after V lost 5 bases and J lost 0 bases. This CDR3 is CASSPRGVSYEQYF. The CDR3, as DNA: TGTGCCAGCAGTCCGCGGGGGGTCTCCTACGAGCAGTACTTC.

This clonotype was picked up a small number of times. The chain carries TRBV11-2 and TRBJ2-6; 7 bases match TRBD2. CDR1 and CDR2 from the germline V gene are SGHAT and FQNNGV. The CDR3 is made up of 18 amino acids. Trimming removed 7 bases from V and 2 bases from J; junction bases left unmatched: 14. The CDR3 sequence: CASTPDAGVYPGANVLTF. The CDR3 nucleotides are TGTGCCAGCACCCCAGATGCGGGAGTATATCCTGGGGCCAACGTCCTGACTTTC.

This clonotype was counted ten times or more. V gene TRBV3-1 combines with J gene TRBJ1-4; D is unresolved. CDR3 length equals 14 residues. CDR1 is LGHDT, CDR2 YNNKEL, per germline (reference sequence). V lost 0 bases, J lost 12 bases, and 14 bases lay in between. Here the CDR3 reads CASSQENGKRELFF. CDR3 sequence (DNA): TGTGCCAGCAGCCAAGAAAATGGGAAACGAGAACTGTTTTTT.

This rearrangement joins TRBV4-1 to TRBJ2-1, with 7 positions matching TRBD2. There are 17 residues in the CDR3. The J segment lost 3 bases and the V segment lost 0 bases, leaving 8 bases of the junction unmatched. CDR1 is MGHRA and CDR2 is YSYEKL in the germline V gene. CDR3 amino acids: CASSQDPIGEGYNEQFF. CDR3 nucleotides: TGCGCCAGCAGCCAAGATCCGATAGGGGAGGGCTACAATGAGCAGTTCTTC.

The DNA of the CDR3 is TGTGCCAGCAGTTACACTCAGGGAAACACCATATATTTT. Its translation is CASSYTQGNTIYF. The genes are TRBV6-6 and TRBJ1-3; D gene ambiguous. With 2 bases removed from V and 4 bases from J, the gap between germline ends came to 6 bases. The V gene's germline CDR1 is MNHNY and CDR2 SVGAGI (reference sequence). The CDR3 has 13 amino acids.

This clonotype was counted ten times or more. The J gene is TRBJ2-5, the V gene TRBV4-3; D call uncertain. V lost 5 bases to trimming and J lost 2 bases, with 18 bases between them. Germline V gene sequence: CDR1 LGHNA, CDR2 YSLEER. The CDR3 covers 16 residues. The CDR3 DNA is TGCGCCAGCAGCTCAGCATGGGATTTCAGACAAGAGACCCAGTACTTC. It codes for CASSSAWDFRQETQYF.

The rearrangement joins TRBV2 to TRBJ2-5, with unresolved D. Trimming pared 1 base from V and 0 bases from J, leaving 9 bases between. The CDR3 is 15 amino acids. CDR1 is SNHLY and CDR2 is FYNNEI in the germline V gene. The CDR3 loop is CASSEEVYNQETQYF. For the CDR3, the DNA is TGTGCCAGCAGTGAAGAGGTTTACAACCAAGAGACCCAGTACTTC.

The CDR3 is CASSQTSGGPETQYF. DNA for the CDR3: TGCGCCAGCAGCCAGACTAGCGGGGGACCTGAGACCCAGTACTTC. V is TRBV4-1 and J is TRBJ2-5, with TRBD2 matching 12 bases. CDR1 is MGHRA and CDR2 is YSYEKL in the germline V gene. The CDR3 length is 15 residues. V trimming: 3 bases; J trimming: 5 bases; junction bases outside the gene matches: 4.

V gene TRBV5-5 combines with J gene TRBJ2-1; 10 bases match TRBD2. With 4 bases clipped from V and 6 bases from J, the junction kept 4 bases outside the gene matches. Germline CDR1 is SGHKS and CDR2 is YYEKEE (reference sequence). The CDR3 spans 14 residues. This CDR3 is CASSPGLAVNEQFF. The CDR3 DNA reads TGTGCCAGCAGCCCCGGACTAGCGGTCAATGAGCAGTTCTTC.

This clonotype was detected many times. V is TRBV24-1 and J is TRBJ2-3, with 14 bases matching TRBD2. Germline V gives CDR1 KGHDR, CDR2 SFDVKD. J was trimmed by 5 bases and V by 4 bases; bases with no gene match: 13. This CDR3 contains 19 residues. The CDR3 loop is CATSDETGTSGSWLDTQYF. In DNA, the CDR3 is TGTGCCACCAGTGACGAAACCGGGACTAGCGGGAGTTGGTTAGATACGCAGTATTTT.

This clonotype was recorded a few times. The rearrangement joins TRBV6-2 or TRBV6-3 to TRBJ2-7; TRBD1 agrees at 7 bases. The CDR3 consists of 14 residues. CDR1 is MNHEY and CDR2 is SVGEGT in the germline V gene. The trim removed 0 bases at V and 2 bases at J, leaving 1 base unmatched. The CDR3 region is CASSYSGTAYEQYF. The CDR3 DNA reads as TGTGCCAGCAGTTACTCCGGGACAGCCTACGAGCAGTACTTC.

V usage is TRBV6-2 or TRBV6-3 and J usage is TRBJ2-1; 9 bases align to TRBD1. The V gene's germline CDR1 is MNHEY and CDR2 SVGEGT. Unmatched junction bases numbered 4, after V lost 1 base and J lost 3 bases. This CDR3 region has 16 residues. CDR3: CASSYWTGALYNEQFF. The DNA for the CDR3 is TGTGCCAGCAGTTACTGGACAGGGGCCCTCTACAATGAGCAGTTCTTC.

The sample holds a few counts of this clonotype. The J gene is TRBJ2-1, the V gene TRBV6-5; D remains unclear. Germline V gene lookup returns CDR1 MNHEY and CDR2 SVGAGI. V gave up 0 bases and J gave up 10 bases, with 13 bases separating them. The CDR3 runs to 14 residues. The CDR3 DNA reads as TGTGCCAGCAGTTACTCGATAGGCCGTCTCGAGCAGTTCTTC. As protein: CASSYSIGRLEQFF.

CDR3 sequence reads: CASSPPGMMTNEQFF. CDR3 DNA: TGTGCCAGCAGCCCTCCGGGAATGATGACGAATGAGCAGTTCTTC. The chain has TRBV5-8 and TRBJ2-1; D is perhaps TRBD2 (5 bases). The CDR3 is 15 residues long. Trimming cost V 4 bases and J 7 bases, with 18 bases left between them. Per germline, CDR1 SGHTS and CDR2 YDEGEE. Combining the CDR3 with reference TRBV5-8 and TRBJ2-1 gives the whole variable domain EAGVTQSPTHLIKTRGQQATLRCSPISGHTSVYWYQQALGLGLQFLLWYDEGEERNRGNFPPRFSGRQFPNYSSELNVNALELEDSALYLCASSPPGMMTNEQFFGPGTRLTVL.

This chain links TRBV5-1 with TRBJ2-3; D may be TRBD1 (5 bases). Trimming shortened V by 3 bases and J by 2 bases, and 7 bases separated the two germline ends. The length of the CDR3 is 13 residues. The germline CDR1 and CDR2 sequences are SGHRS and YFSETQ. CDR3 nucleotides: TGCGCCAGCAGCTCGGACATCACAGATACGCAGTATTTT. Amino acids: CASSSDITDTQYF.

J is TRBJ2-1 and V is TRBV27; TRBD1 agrees at 9 bases. CDR3 size: 15 residues. Germline values: CDR1 MNHEY, CDR2 SMNVEV (reference sequence). With V trimmed by 3 bases and J by 7 bases, 7 bases remained unmatched. The CDR3 protein is CASSFVGTGSNEQFF. The CDR3 bases are TGTGCCAGCAGTTTTGTCGGGACAGGGTCAAATGAGCAGTTCTTC.

This clonotype was counted ten times or more. The V and J genes are TRBV12-3 or TRBV12-4 and TRBJ2-5, with D unclear. The germline V and J ends were trimmed by 5 bases and 4 bases, with 5 bases remaining between them. This CDR3 is 11 amino acids long. The CDR3 sequence is CASSPSETQYF. CDR3 in DNA: TGTGCCAGCAGTCCCTCAGAGACCCAGTACTTC.

The chain recombines TRBV5-1 with TRBJ2-2; tentatively, D is TRBD1 (5 bases). CDR1 and CDR2 (germline): SGHRS, YFSETQ. The V end lost 4 bases, the J end lost 4 bases, and 14 bases lay between the germline ends. This CDR3 is built from 15 residues. CDR3 nucleotide sequence: TGCGCCAGCAGCGCGGCATCAGGGTTCACCGGGGAGCTGTTTTTT. Translated: CASSAASGFTGELFF. The variable domain in full, with the rest retrieved from reference TRBV5-1 and TRBJ2-2, is KAGVTQTPRYLIKTRGQQVTLSCSPISGHRSVSWYQQTPGQGLQFLFEYFSETQRNKGNFPGRFSGRQFSNSRSEMNVSTLELGDSALYLCASSAASGFTGELFFGEGSRLTVL.

There are many counts of this clonotype. The chain carries TRBV5-1 and TRBJ2-5, with TRBD2 as a possible D gene (5 bases). The CDR3 runs 18 residues. Trimming left V 5 bases short and J 5 bases short, with 28 bases between. Germline-derived CDR1 and CDR2 are SGHRS and YFSETQ. CDR3 in DNA: TGCGCCAGCAGTTCGGACTCGGGTTGGGTATCGGTAAGGGAGACCCAGTACTTC. Amino acids: CASSSDSGWVSVRETQYF.

The CDR3 loop is CSARVGANNNSPLHF. CDR3 nucleotide sequence: TGCAGTGCTAGGGTGGGAGCCAATAATAATTCACCCCTCCACTTT. The genes are TRBV20-1 and TRBJ1-6; D is unresolved. The CDR3 is 15 amino acids. Deletions cut 3 bases from V and 5 bases from J, with 14 bases between. Looked up from germline, CDR1 is DFQATT and CDR2 is SNEGSKA (reference sequence).

This clonotype showed up just a few times. V is TRBV19 and J is TRBJ2-3; D not certain. V shed 10 bases and J shed 2 bases, with 13 bases lying between them. CDR3 length: 13 amino acids. Germline-derived CDR1 and CDR2 are LNHDA and SQIVND (reference sequence). This CDR3 reads CATSLGNTDTQYF. The CDR3 DNA sequence: TGTGCCACGTCGTTAGGGAACACAGATACGCAGTATTTT.

This clonotype showed up just a few times. This chain joins TRBV6-2 or TRBV6-3 and TRBJ2-3; weak D call: TRBD1 (5 bases). Germline values: CDR1 MNHEY, CDR2 SVGEGT. V was cut by 7 bases and J by 3 bases, with 14 bases left in between. The CDR3 runs 14 residues. CDR3 amino acids: CASNPVRATDTQYF. In DNA form, the CDR3 reads TGTGCCAGCAACCCTGTCAGGGCTACAGATACGCAGTATTTT.

This clonotype was detected only a few times. This CDR3 reads CAIGERYSGELFF. CDR3 nucleotide sequence: TGTGCCATCGGAGAGCGGTATTCCGGGGAGCTGTTTTTT. The genes are TRBV10-3 and TRBJ2-2, with D possibly TRBD2 on 5 matching bases. Trimming took 8 bases from V and 6 from J, leaving 13 bases between them. The CDR3 has 13 amino acids. In germline, CDR1 is ENHRY, CDR2 SYGVKD.

For the CDR3, the DNA is TGTGACAGTGTCGGGGGAATTCAAGAGACCCAGTACTTC. The encoded protein is CDSVGGIQETQYF. The chain joins TRBV6-2 or TRBV6-3 to TRBJ2-5; D is possibly TRBD2 (6 bases). Germline V CDR1 and CDR2: MNHEY, SVGEGT. This CDR3 contains 13 residues.

The CDR3 region has the DNA TGCGCCAGCAGCCAAGATGGAGTATGGAGGGACAATGAGCAGTTCTTC. Protein sequence: CASSQDGVWRDNEQFF. This rearrangement joins TRBV4-3 to TRBJ2-1; tentatively, D is TRBD2 (6 bases). Germline values: CDR1 LGHNA, CDR2 YSLEER. The CDR3 is 16 amino acids. Trimming shortened V by 0 bases and J by 5 bases, and 14 bases separated the two germline ends.

In this sample, this clonotype turned up a few times. The chain couples TRBV12-3 or TRBV12-4 to TRBJ2-3; a weak D match, TRBD2 (6 bases). The length of the CDR3 is 15 residues. Trimming shortened V by 4 bases and J by 4 bases, and 15 bases separated the two germline ends. The DNA of the CDR3 is TGTGCCAGCAGTTGGGGGGACCACGGCGCAGATACGCAGTATTTT. Translation gives CASSWGDHGADTQYF.

The V and J genes are TRBV30 and TRBJ2-3; D remains ambiguous. V lost 3 bases, J lost 3 bases, and 13 bases lay in between. The CDR3 is 14 residues long. Germline V lookup: CDR1 GTSNPN, CDR2 SVGIG (reference sequence). CDR3 protein: CAWSPKVRTDTQYF. CDR3 bases: TGTGCCTGGAGCCCCAAGGTTAGGACAGATACGCAGTATTTT.